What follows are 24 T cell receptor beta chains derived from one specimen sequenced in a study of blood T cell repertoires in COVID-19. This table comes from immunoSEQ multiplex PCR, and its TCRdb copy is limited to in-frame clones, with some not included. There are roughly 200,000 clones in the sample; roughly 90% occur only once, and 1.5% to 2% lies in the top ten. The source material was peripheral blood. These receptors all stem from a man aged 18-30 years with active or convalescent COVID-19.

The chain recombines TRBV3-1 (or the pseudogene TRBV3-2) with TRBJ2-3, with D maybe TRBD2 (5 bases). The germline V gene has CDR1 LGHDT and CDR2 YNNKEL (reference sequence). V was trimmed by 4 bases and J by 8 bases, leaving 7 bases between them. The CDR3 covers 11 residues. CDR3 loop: CASSRRGTQYF. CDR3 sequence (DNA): TGTGCCAGCAGCCGACGGGGTACGCAGTATTTT.

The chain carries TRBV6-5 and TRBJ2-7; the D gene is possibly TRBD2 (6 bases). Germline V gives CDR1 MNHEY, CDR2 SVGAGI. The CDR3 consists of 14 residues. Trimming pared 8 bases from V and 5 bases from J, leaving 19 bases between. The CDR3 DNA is TGTGCCAGCGAGAGGAGGGATCGCATGCACGAGCAGTACTTC. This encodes CASERRDRMHEQYF.

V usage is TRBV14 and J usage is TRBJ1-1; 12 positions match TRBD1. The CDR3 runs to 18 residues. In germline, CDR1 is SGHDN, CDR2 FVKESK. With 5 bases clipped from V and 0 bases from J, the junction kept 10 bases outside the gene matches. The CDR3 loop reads CASSGTGGALPMNTEAFF. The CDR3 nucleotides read TGTGCCAGCAGCGGGACAGGGGGCGCATTACCTATGAACACTGAAGCTTTCTTT.

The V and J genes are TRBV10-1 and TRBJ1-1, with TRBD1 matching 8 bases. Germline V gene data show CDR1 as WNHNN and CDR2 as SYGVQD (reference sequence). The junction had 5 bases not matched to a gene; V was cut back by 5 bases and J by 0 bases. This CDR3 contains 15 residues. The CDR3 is CASSPRTGMNTEAFF. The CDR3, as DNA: TGCGCCAGCAGTCCGAGGACAGGGATGAACACTGAAGCTTTCTTT.

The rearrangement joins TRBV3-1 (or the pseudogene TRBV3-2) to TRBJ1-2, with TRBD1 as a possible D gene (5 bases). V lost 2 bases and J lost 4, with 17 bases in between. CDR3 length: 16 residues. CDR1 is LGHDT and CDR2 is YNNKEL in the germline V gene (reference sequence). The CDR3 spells CASSQIAGGARYGYTF. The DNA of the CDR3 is TGTGCCAGCAGCCAAATCGCAGGAGGGGCCCGCTATGGCTACACCTTC.

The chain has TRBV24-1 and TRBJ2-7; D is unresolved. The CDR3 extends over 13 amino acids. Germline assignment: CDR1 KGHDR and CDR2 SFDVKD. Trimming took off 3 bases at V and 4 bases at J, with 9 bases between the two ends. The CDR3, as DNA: TGTGCCACCAGTGATCCCACAAATTACGAGCAGTACTTC. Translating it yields CATSDPTNYEQYF.

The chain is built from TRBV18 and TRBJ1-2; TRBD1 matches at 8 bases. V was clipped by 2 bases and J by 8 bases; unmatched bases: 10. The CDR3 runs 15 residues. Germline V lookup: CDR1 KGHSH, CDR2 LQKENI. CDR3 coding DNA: TGTGCCAGCTCACCATCTTTCCAGGGGGCGGGCGGCTACACCTTC. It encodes CASSPSFQGAGGYTF.

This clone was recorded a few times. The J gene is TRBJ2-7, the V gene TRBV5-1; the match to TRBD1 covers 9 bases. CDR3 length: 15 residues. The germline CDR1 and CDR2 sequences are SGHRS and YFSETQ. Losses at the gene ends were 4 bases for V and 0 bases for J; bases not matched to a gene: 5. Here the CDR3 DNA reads TGCGCCAGCAGCGGGGGACAGGGATACTCCTACGAGCAGTACTTC. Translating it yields CASSGGQGYSYEQYF.

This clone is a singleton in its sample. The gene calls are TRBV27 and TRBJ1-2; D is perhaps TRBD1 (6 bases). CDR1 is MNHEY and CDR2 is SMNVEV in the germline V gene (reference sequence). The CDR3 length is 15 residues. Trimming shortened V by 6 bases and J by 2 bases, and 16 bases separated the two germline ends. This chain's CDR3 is CASSLTGLLNYGYTF. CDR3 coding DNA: TGTGCCAGCAGCCTTACAGGGCTCCTGAACTATGGCTACACCTTC.

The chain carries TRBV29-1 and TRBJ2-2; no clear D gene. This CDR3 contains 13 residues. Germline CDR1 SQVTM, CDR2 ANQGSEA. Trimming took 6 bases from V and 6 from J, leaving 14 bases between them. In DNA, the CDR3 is TGCAGCGTGGAGTTGCTATTCTCCGGGGAGCTGTTTTTT. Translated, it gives CSVELLFSGELFF.

For the CDR3, the DNA is TGTGCCTGGAGTAAACAGGGGAATGAGCAGTTCTTC. This codes for CAWSKQGNEQFF. The J gene is TRBJ2-1, the V gene TRBV30, with 7 bases fitting TRBD1. Germline CDR1 reads GTSNPN; CDR2 reads SVGIG (reference sequence). Unmatched junction bases numbered 2, after V lost 2 bases and J lost 7 bases. This CDR3 contains 12 residues. Combining the CDR3 with reference TRBV30 and TRBJ2-1 gives the whole variable domain SQTIHQWPATLVQPVGSPLSLECTVEGTSNPNLYWYRQAAGRGLQLLFYSVGIGQISSEVPQNLSASRPQDRQFILSSKKLLLSDSGFYLCAWSKQGNEQFFGPGTRLTVL.

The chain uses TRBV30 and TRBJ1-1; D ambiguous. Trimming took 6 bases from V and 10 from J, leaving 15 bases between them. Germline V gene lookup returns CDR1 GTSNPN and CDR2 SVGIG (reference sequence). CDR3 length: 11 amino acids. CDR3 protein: CACSTGALAFF. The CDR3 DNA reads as TGTGCCTGCAGCACGGGAGCTTTAGCTTTCTTT. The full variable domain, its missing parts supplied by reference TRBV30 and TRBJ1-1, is SQTIHQWPATLVQPVGSPLSLECTVEGTSNPNLYWYRQAAGRGLQLLFYSVGIGQISSEVPQNLSASRPQDRQFILSSKKLLLSDSGFYLCACSTGALAFFGQGTRLTVV.

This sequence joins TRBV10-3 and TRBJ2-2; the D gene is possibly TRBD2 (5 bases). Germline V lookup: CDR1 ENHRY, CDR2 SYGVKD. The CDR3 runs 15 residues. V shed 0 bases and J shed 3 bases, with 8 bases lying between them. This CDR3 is CAISESWGDTGELFF. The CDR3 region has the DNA TGTGCCATCAGTGAGTCATGGGGAGACACCGGGGAGCTGTTTTTT.

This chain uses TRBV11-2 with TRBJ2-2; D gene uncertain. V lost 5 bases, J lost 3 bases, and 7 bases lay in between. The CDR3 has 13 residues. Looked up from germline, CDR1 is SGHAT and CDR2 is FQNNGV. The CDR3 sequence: CASSHGDTGELFF. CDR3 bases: TGTGCCAGCAGCCACGGTGACACCGGGGAGCTGTTTTTT.

CDR3 coding DNA: TGTGCCAGCAGCTCCCTAGCGGGAGCCGTTCCCGAGCAGTACTTC. Amino acids: CASSSLAGAVPEQYF. This chain uses TRBV11-2 with TRBJ2-7; TRBD2 agrees at 10 bases. After removal of 4 bases from V and 6 bases from J, the junction contained 9 bases not matched to a gene. The CDR3 consists of 15 residues. Germline V gene data show CDR1 as SGHAT and CDR2 as FQNNGV.

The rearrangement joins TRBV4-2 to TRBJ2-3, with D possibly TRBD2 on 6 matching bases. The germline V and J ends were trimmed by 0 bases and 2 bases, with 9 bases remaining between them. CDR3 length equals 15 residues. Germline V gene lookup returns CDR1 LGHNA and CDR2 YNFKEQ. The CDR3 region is CASSQDWTITDTQYF. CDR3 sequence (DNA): TGTGCCAGCAGCCAAGATTGGACTATCACAGATACGCAGTATTTT.

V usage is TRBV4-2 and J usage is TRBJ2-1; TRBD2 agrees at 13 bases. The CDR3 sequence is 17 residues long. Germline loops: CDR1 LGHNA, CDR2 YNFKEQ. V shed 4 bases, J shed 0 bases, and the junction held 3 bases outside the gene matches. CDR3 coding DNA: TGTGCCAGCAGCCGGCGGACTAGCGGGAGCTCCTACAATGAGCAGTTCTTC. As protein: CASSRRTSGSSYNEQFF.

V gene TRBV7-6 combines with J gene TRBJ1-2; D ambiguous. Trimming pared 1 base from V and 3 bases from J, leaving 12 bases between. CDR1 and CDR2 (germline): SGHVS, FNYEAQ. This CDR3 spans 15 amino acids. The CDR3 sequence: CASSLGGYSDYGYTF. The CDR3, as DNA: TGTGCCAGCAGCTTAGGAGGGTATTCGGACTATGGCTACACCTTC.

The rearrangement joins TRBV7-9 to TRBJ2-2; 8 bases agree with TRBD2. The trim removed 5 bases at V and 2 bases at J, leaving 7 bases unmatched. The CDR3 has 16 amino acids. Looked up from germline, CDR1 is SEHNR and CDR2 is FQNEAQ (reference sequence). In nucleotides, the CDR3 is TGTGCCAGCAGCCCCGCCGGGACTAGTAACACCGGGGAGCTGTTTTTT. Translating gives CASSPAGTSNTGELFF. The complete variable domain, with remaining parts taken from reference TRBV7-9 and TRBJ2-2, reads DTGVSQNPRHKITKRGQNVTFRCDPISEHNRLYWYRQTLGQGPEFLTYFQNEAQLEKSRLLSDRFSAERPKGSFSTLEIQRTEQGDSAMYLCASSPAGTSNTGELFFGEGSRLTVL.

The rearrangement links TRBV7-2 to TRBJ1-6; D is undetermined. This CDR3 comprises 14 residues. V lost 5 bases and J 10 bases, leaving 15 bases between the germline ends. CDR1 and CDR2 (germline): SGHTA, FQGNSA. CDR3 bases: TGTGCCAGCAGCCCCACCCTGGGCGCCTCACCCCTCCACTTT. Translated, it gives CASSPTLGASPLHF.

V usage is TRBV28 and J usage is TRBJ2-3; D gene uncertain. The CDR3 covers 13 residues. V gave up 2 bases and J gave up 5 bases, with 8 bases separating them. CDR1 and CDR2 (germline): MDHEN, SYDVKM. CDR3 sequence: CASSLGLRDTQYF. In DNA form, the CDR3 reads TGTGCCAGCAGTTTAGGCCTTCGAGATACGCAGTATTTT.

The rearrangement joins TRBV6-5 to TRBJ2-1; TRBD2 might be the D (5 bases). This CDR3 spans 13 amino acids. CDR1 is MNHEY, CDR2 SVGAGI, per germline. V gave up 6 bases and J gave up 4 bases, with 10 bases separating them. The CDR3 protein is CASRWLAYNEQFF. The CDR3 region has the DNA TGTGCCAGCAGATGGTTAGCGTACAATGAGCAGTTCTTC.

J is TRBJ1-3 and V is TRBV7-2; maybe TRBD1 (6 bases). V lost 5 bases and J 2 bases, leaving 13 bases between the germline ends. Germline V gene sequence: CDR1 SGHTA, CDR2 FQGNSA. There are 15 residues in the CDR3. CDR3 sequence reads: CASSITGSPGNTIYF. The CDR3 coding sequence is TGTGCCAGCAGCATTACAGGGTCCCCTGGAAACACCATATATTTT.

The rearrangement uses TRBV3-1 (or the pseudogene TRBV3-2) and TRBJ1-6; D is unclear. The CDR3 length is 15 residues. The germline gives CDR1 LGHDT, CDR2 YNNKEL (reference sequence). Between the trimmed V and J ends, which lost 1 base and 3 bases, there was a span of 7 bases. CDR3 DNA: TGTGCCAGCAGCCAAGGAGGGTTCTATAATTCACCCCTCCACTTT. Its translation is CASSQGGFYNSPLHF.